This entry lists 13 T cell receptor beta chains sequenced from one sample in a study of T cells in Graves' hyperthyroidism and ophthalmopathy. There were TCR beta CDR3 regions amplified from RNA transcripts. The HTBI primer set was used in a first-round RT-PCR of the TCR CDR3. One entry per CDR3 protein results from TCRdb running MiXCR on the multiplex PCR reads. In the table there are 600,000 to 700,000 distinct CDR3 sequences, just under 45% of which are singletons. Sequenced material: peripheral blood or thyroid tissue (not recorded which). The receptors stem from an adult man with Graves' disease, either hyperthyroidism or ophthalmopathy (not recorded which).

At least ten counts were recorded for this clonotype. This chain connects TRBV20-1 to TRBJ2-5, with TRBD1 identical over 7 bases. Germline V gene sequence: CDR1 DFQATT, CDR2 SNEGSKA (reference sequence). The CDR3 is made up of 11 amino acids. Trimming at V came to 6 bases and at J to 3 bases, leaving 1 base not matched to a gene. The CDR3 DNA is TGCAGTGCCGACAGGGAAGAGACCCAGTACTTC. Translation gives CSADREETQYF.

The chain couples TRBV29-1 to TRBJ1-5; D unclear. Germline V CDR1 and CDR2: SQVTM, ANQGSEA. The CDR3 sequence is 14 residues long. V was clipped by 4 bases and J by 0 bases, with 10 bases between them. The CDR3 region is CSVVVGNSNQPQHF. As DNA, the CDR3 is TGCAGCGTTGTTGTTGGAAATAGCAATCAGCCCCAGCATTTT.

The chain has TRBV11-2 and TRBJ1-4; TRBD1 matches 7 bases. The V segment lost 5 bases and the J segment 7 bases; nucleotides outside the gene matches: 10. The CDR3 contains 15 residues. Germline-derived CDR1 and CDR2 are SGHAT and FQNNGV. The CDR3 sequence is CASSLTGQGVEKLFF. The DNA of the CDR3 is TGTGCCAGCAGCCTCACAGGGCAGGGGGTTGAAAAACTGTTTTTT. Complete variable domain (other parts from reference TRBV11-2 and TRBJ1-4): EAGVAQSPRYKIIEKRQSVAFWCNPISGHATLYWYQQILGQGPKLLIQFQNNGVVDDSQLPKDRFSAERLKGVDSTLKIQPAKLEDSAVYLCASSLTGQGVEKLFFGSGTQLSVL.

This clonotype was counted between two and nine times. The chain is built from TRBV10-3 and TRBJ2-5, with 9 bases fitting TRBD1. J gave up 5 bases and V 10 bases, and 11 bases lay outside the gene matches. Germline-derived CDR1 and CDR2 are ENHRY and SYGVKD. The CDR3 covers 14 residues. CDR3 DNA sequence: TGTGCCAGCGGCCTGGACAGGGGCAGGGAGACCCAGTACTTC. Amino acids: CASGLDRGRETQYF.

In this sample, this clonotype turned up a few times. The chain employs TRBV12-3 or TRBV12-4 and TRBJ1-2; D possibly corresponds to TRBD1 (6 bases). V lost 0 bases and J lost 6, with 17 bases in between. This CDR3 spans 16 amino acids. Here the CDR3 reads CASSLAPQGATDGYTF. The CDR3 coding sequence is TGTGCCAGCAGTTTAGCGCCACAGGGTGCGACGGATGGCTACACCTTC.

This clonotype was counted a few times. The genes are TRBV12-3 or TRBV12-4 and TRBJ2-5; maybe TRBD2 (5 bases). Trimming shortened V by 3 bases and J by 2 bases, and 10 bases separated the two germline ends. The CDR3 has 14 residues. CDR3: CASSLQRRQETQYF. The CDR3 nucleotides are TGTGCCAGCAGTTTGCAGCGGAGGCAAGAGACCCAGTACTTC.

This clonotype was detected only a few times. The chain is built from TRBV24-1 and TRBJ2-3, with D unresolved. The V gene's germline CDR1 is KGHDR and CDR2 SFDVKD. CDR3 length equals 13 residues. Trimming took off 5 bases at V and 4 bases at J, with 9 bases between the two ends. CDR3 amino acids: CATSAAISDTQYF. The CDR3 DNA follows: TGTGCCACCAGTGCCGCCATCTCAGATACGCAGTATTTT.

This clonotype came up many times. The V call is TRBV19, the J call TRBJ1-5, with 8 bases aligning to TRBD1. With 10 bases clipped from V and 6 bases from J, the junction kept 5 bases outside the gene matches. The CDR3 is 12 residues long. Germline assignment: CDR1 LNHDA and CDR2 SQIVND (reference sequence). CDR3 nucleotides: TGTGCCACGGACAGGGCCGGTCAGCCCCAGCATTTT. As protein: CATDRAGQPQHF.

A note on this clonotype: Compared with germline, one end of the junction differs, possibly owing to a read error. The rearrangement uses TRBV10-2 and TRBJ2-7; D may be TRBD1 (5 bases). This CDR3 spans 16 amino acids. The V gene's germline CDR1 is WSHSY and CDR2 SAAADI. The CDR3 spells CASSDRDRNSLWEQYF. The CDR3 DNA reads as TGTGCCAGCAGCGACCGAGACAGAAACTCCCTTTGGGAGCAGTACTTC.

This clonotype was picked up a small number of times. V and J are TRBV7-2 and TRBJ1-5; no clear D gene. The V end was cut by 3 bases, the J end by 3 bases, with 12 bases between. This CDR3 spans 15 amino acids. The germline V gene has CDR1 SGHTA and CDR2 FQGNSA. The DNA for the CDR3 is TGTGCCAGCAGCTTGGGTCAGAGGGTCAATCAGCCCCAGCATTTT. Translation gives CASSLGQRVNQPQHF.

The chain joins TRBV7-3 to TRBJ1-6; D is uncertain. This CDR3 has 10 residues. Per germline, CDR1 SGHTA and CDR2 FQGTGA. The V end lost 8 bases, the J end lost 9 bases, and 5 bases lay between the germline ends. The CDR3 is CASEGSPLHF. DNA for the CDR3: TGTGCCAGCGAAGGTTCACCCCTCCACTTT.

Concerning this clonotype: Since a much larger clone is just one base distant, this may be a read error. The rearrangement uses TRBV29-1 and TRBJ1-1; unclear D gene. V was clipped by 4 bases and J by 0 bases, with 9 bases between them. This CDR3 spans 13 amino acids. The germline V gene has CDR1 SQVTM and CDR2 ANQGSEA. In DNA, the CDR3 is TGCAGCGTTGTAGGGCAGCTGAACACTGAAGCTTTCTTT. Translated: CSVVGQLNTEAFF. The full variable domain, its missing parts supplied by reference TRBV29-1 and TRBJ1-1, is SAVISQKPSRDICQRGTSLTIQCQVDSQVTMMFWYRQQPGQSLTLIATANQGSEATYESGFVIDKFPISRPNLTFSTLTVSNMSPEDSSIYLCSVVGQLNTEAFFGQGTRLTVV.

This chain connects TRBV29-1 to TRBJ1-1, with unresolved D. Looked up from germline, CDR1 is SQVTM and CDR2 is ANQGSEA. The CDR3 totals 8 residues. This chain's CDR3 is CSGAEAFF. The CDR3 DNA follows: TGCAGTGGGGCTGAAGCTTTCTTT.